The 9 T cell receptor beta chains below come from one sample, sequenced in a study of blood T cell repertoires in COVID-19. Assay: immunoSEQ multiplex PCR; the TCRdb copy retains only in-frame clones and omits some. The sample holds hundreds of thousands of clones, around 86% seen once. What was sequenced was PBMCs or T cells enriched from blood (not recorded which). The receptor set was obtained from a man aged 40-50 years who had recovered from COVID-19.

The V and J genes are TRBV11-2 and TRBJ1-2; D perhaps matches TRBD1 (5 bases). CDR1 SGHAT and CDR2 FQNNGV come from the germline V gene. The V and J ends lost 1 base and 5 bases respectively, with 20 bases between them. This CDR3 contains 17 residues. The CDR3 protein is CASSLGFSVGRGYGYTF. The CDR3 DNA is TGTGCCAGCAGCTTAGGGTTCTCGGTTGGACGGGGGTATGGCTACACCTTC.

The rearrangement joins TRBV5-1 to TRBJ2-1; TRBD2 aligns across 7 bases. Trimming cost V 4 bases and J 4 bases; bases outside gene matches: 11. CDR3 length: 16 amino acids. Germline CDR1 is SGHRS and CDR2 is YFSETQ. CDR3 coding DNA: TGCGCCAGCAGCCTCCTGGAGGGCGGGGGTTACAATGAGCAGTTCTTC. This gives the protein CASSLLEGGGYNEQFF.

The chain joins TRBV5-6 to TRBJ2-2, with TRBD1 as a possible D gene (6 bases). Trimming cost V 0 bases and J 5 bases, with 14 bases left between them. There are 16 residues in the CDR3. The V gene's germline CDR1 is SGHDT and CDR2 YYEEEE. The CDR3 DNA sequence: TGTGCCAGCAGCTTGGTGGTGGGGGCGCGGACCGGGGAGCTGTTTTTT. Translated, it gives CASSLVVGARTGELFF.

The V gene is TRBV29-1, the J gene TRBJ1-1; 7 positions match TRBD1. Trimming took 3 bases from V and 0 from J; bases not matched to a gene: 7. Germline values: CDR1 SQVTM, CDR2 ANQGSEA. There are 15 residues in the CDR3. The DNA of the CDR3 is TGCAGCGTTGAGGGGCCGACAGGGATGAACACTGAAGCTTTCTTT. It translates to CSVEGPTGMNTEAFF.

This CDR3 is CASSGGGGTDTQYF. For the CDR3, the DNA is TGTGCCAGCAGCGGGGGCGGGGGCACAGATACGCAGTATTTT. This chain uses TRBV9 with TRBJ2-3; a possible D gene is TRBD2 (6 bases). V lost 3 bases and J 1 base, leaving 9 bases between the germline ends. The germline V gene has CDR1 SGDLS and CDR2 YYNGEE. The CDR3 covers 14 residues.

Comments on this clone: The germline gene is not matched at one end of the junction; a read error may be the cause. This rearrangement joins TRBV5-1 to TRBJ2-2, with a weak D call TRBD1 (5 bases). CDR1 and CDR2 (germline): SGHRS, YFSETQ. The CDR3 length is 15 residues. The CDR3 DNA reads TGCGCCAGCACCTTGGCACAGGTAGACACCGGGGAGCTGTTTTTT. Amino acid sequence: CASTLAQVDTGELFF.

DNA for the CDR3: TGTGCCTGGAGTTTCCCCCCAGGGGGCGTGTATGGCTACACCTTC. Its protein product is CAWSFPPGGVYGYTF. J is TRBJ1-2 and V is TRBV30, with 8 bases that match TRBD1. Germline V CDR1 and CDR2: GTSNPN, SVGIG (reference sequence). This CDR3 region has 15 residues. Trimming at V came to 2 bases and at J to 5 bases, leaving 10 bases not matched to a gene. The variable domain in full, completed from reference TRBV30 and TRBJ1-2, reads SQTIHQWPATLVQPVGSPLSLECTVEGTSNPNLYWYRQAAGRGLQLLFYSVGIGQISSEVPQNLSASRPQDRQFILSSKKLLLSDSGFYLCAWSFPPGGVYGYTFGSGTRLTVV.

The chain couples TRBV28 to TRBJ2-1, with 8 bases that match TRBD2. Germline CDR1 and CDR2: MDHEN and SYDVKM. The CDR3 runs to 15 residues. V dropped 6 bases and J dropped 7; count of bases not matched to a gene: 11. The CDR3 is CASSFPAGEVNEQFF. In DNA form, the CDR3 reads TGTGCCAGCAGCTTTCCAGCGGGAGAGGTAAATGAGCAGTTCTTC. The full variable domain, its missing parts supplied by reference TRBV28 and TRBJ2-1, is DVKVTQSSRYLVKRTGEKVFLECVQDMDHENMFWYRQDPGLGLRLIYFSYDVKMKEKGDIPEGYSVSREKKERFSLILESASTNQTSMYLCASSFPAGEVNEQFFGPGTRLTVL.

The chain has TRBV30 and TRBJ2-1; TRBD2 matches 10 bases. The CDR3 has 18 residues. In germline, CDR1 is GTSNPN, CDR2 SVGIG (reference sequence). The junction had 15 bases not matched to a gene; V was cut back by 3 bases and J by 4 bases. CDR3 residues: CAWSSLAGIPLHYNEQFF. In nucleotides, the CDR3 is TGTGCCTGGAGCTCACTAGCGGGAATCCCCCTTCATTACAATGAGCAGTTCTTC.